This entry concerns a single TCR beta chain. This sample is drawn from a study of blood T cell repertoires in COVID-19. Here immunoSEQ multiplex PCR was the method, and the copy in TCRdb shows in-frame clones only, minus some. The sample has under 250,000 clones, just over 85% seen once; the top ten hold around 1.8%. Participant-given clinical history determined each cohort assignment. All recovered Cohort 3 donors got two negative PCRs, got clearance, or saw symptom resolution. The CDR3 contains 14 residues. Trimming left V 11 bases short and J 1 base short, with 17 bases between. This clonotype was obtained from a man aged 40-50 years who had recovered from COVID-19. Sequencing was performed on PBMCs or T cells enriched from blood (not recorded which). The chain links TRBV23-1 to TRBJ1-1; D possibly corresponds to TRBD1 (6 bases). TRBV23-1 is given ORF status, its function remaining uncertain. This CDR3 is CARESRQANTEAFF. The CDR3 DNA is TGCGCCCGCGAGTCGAGACAGGCGAACACTGAAGCTTTCTTT.